The entry below gives a single T cell receptor beta chain sequence along with its context. With survey level as its setting, the immunoSEQ assay was v3.0. Here immunoSEQ multiplex PCR was the method, and the copy in TCRdb shows in-frame clones only, minus some. This table holds 25,000 to 35,000 clones, around 78% found once. The data originate from a study of long-term antiretroviral therapy in people with HIV. The germline V gene encodes CDR1 SGHRS and CDR2 YFSETQ. Losses at the gene ends were 1 base for V and 8 bases for J; bases not matched to a gene: 9. CDR3 size: 15 residues. The receptor's source is a woman aged 45 to 65 with HIV. The rearrangement joins TRBV5-1 to TRBJ2-1; 7 positions match TRBD1. The source material was unsorted PBMCs, sampled 3.1 years after starting antiretroviral therapy. The CDR3 sequence is CASSLMGQWGDEQFF. The DNA for the CDR3 is TGCGCCAGCAGCTTGATGGGACAGTGGGGCGATGAGCAGTTCTTC.